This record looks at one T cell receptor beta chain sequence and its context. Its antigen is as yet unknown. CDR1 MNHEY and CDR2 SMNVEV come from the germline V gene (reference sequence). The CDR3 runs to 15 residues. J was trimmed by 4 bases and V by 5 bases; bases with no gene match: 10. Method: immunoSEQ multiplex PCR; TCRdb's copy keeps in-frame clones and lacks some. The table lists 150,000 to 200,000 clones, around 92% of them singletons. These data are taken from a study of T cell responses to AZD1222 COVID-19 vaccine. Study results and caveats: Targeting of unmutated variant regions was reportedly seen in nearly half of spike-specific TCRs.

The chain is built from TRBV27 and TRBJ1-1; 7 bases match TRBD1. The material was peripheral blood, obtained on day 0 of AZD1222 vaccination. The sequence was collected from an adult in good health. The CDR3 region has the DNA TGTGCCAGCAGTGCTCAATCACAGGGGACCACTGAAGCTTTCTTT. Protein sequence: CASSAQSQGTTEAFF.